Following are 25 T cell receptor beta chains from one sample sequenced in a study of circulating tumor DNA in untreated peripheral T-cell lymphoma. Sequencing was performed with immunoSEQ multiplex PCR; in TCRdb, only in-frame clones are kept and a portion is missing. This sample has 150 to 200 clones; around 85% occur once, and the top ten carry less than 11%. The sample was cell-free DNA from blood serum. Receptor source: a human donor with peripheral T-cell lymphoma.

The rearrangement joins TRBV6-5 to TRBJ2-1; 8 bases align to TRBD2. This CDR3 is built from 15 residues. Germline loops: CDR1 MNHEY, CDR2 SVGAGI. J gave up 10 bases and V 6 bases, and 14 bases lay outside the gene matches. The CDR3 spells CASRPYGGGSDEQFF. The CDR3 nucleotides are TGTGCCAGCAGGCCCTATGGCGGGGGGTCAGACGAGCAGTTCTTC.

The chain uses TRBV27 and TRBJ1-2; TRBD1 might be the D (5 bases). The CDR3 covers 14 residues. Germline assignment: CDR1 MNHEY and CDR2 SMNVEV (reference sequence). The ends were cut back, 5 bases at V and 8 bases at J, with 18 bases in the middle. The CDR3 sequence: CASSPSRGPRGYTF. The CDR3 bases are TGTGCCAGCAGTCCTTCAAGGGGCCCTCGGGGCTACACCTTC.

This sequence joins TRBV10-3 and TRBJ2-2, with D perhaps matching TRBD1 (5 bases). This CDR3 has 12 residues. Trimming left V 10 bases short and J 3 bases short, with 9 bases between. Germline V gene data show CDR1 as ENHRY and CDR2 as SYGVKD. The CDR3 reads CATKQDTGELFF. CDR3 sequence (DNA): TGTGCCACCAAACAGGACACCGGGGAGCTGTTTTTT.

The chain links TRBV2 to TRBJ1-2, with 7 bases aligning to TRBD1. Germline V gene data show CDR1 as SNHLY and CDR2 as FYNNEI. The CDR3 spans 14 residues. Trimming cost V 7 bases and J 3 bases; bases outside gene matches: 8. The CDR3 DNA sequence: TGTGCCAGCAAATTGAGAACAGGGGACTATGGCTACACCTTC. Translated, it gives CASKLRTGDYGYTF. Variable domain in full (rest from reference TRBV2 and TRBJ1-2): EPEVTQTPSHQVTQMGQEVILRCVPISNHLYFYWYRQILGQKVEFLVSFYNNEISEKSEIFDDQFSVERPDGSNFTLKIRSTKLEDSAMYFCASKLRTGDYGYTFGSGTRLTVV.

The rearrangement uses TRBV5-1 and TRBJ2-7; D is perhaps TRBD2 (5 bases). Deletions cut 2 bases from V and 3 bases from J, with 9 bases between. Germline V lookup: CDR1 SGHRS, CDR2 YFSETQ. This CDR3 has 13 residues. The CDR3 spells CASSFREFYEQYF. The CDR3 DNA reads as TGCGCCAGCAGCTTCCGGGAATTCTACGAGCAGTACTTC.

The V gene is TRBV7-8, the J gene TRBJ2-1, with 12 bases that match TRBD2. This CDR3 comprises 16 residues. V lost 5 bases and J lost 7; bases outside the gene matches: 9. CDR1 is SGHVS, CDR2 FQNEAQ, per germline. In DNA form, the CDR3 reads TGTGCCAGCAGCCCTCGGACTAGCGGGATGGGGAATGAGCAGTTCTTC. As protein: CASSPRTSGMGNEQFF. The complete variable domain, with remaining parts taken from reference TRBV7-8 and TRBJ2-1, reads GAGVSQSPRYKVAKRGQDVALRCDPISGHVSLFWYQQALGQGPEFLTYFQNEAQLDKSGLPSDRFFAERPEGSVSTLKIQRTQQEDSAVYLCASSPRTSGMGNEQFFGPGTRLTVL.

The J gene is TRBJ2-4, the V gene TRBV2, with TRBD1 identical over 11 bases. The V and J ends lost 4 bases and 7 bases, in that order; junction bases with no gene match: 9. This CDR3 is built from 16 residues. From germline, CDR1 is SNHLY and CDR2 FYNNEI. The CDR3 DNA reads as TGTGCCAGCAGTGCCGGGACAGGGGGAGTATGGAACATTCAGTACTTC. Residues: CASSAGTGGVWNIQYF.

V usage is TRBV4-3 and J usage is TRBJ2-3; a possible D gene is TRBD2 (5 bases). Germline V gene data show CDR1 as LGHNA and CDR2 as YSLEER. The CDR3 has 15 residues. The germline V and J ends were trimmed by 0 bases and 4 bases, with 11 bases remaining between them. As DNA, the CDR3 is TGCGCCAGCAGCCAAGACCCAGCGCGGGCAGATACGCAGTATTTT. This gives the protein CASSQDPARADTQYF.

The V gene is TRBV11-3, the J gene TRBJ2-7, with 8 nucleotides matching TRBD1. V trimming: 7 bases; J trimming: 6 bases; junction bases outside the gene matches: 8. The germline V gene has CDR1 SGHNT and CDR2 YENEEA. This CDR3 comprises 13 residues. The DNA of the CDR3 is TGTGCCAGCAAAGGACAGGGATTATCCGAGCAGTACTTC. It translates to CASKGQGLSEQYF.

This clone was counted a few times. The CDR3 region has the DNA TGTGCCAGTAGTGGGGGACTGTTCACTGAAGCTTTCTTT. Protein: CASSGGLFTEAFF. The chain uses TRBV19 and TRBJ1-1; D is possibly TRBD1 (5 bases). Germline lookup yields CDR1 LNHDA and CDR2 SQIVND (reference sequence). Trimming pared 5 bases from V and 4 bases from J, leaving 11 bases between. This CDR3 region has 13 residues.

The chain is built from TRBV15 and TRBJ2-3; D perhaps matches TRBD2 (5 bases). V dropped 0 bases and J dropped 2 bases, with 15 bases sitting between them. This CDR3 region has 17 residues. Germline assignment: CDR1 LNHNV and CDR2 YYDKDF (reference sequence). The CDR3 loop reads CATSRDLGRSPTDTQYF. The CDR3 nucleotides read TGTGCCACCAGCAGAGATCTGGGGAGATCCCCCACAGATACGCAGTATTTT.

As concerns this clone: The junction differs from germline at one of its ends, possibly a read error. DNA of the CDR3: TGTGCTAGCAGCCTTAGGCACTCCAGCTCTGGAAACACCATATATTTT. Encoded protein: CASSLRHSSSGNTIYF. The chain carries TRBV7-7 and TRBJ1-3, with D unresolved. Germline CDR1 SSHAT, CDR2 FNYEAQ (reference sequence). The CDR3 has 16 residues.

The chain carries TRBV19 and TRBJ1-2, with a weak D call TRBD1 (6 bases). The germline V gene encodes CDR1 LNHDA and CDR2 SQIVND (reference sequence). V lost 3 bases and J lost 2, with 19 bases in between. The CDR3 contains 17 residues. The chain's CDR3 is CASSMAFKGHPNYGYTF. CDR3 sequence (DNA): TGTGCCAGTAGTATGGCGTTCAAGGGACATCCGAACTATGGCTACACCTTC.

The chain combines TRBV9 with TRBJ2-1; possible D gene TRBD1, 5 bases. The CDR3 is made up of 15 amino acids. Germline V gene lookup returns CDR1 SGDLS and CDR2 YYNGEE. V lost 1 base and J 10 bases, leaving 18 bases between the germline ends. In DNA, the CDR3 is TGTGCCAGCAGCGTAATGGCAGGGCGGCCATGGGAGCAGTTCTTC. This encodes CASSVMAGRPWEQFF. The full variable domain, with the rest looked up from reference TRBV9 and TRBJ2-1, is DSGVTQTPKHLITATGQRVTLRCSPRSGDLSVYWYQQSLDQGLQFLIQYYNGEERAKGNILERFSAQQFPDLHSELNLSSLELGDSALYFCASSVMAGRPWEQFFGPGTRLTVL.

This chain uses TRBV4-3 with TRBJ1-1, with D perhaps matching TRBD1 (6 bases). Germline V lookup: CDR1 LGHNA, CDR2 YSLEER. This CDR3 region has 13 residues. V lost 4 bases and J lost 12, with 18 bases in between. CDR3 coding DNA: TGCGCCAGCAGCCCGAAGGAGGGGGTGGGAACTTTCTTT. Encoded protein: CASSPKEGVGTFF.

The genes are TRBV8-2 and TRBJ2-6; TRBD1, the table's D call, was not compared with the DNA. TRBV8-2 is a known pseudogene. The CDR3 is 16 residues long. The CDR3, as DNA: TGTGGCAAGGGGTGTATAACACAAAGTCGGGCCAACGTCCTGACTTTC. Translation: CGKGCITQSRANVLTF.

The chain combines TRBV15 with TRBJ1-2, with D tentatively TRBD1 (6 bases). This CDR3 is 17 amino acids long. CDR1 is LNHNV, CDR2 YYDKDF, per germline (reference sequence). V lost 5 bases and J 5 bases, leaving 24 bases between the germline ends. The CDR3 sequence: CATSPQGTATVSYGYTF. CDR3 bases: TGTGCCACCAGCCCACAGGGAACAGCAACAGTCTCTTATGGCTACACCTTC.

CDR3 protein: CASSEERWASGRYEQYF. The CDR3, as DNA: TGTGCCAGCAGTGAAGAAAGGTGGGCTAGCGGGAGGTACGAGCAGTACTTC. V gene TRBV2 combines with J gene TRBJ2-7, with 11 bases matching TRBD2. CDR1 and CDR2 from the germline V gene are SNHLY and FYNNEI. V was pared by 1 base and J by 4 bases, with 9 bases of the junction left unmatched. This CDR3 spans 17 amino acids.

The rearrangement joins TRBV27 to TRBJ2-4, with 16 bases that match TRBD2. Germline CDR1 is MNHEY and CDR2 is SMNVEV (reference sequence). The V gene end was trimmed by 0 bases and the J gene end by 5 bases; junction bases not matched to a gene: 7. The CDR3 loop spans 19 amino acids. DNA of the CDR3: TGTGCCAGCAGTTTATCGACGGGACTAGCGGGAGGGCCCCAAAACATTCAGTACTTC. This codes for CASSLSTGLAGGPQNIQYF.

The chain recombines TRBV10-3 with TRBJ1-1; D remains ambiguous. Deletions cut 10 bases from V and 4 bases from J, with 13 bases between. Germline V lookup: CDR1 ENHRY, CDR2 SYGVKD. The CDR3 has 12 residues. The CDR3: CATLEVGTEAFF. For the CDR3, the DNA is TGTGCCACCCTTGAGGTTGGCACTGAAGCTTTCTTT.

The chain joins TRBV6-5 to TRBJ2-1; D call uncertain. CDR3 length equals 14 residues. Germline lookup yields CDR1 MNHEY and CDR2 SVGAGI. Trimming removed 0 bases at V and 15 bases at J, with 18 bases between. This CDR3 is CASSYSVDPPFLFF. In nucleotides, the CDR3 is TGTGCCAGCAGTTACTCGGTCGACCCCCCTTTTTTGTTCTTC.

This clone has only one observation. Here the CDR3 DNA reads TGCGCCAGCAGCCAATGGCGGGGAGGGAGAATCTATGGCTACACCTTC. This encodes CASSQWRGGRIYGYTF. The rearrangement links TRBV4-3 to TRBJ1-2; unclear D gene. In germline, CDR1 is LGHNA, CDR2 YSLEER. V lost 2 bases and J 4 bases, leaving 17 bases between the germline ends. The CDR3 has 16 residues.

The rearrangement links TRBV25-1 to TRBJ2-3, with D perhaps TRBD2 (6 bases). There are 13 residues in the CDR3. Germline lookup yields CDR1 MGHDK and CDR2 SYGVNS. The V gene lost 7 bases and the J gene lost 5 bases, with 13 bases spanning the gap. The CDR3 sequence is CASTPPTRDTQYF. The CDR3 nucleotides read TGTGCCAGCACCCCTCCGACTAGAGATACGCAGTATTTT.

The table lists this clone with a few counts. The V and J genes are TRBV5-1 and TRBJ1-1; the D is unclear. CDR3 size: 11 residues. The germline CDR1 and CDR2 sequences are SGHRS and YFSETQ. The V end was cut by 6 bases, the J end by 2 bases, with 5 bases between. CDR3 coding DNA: TGCGCCAGCACGGGAAACACTGAAGCTTTCTTT. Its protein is CASTGNTEAFF.

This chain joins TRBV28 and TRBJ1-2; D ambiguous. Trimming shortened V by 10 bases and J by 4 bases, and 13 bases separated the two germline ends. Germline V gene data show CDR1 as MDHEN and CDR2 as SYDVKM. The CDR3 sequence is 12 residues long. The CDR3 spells CATRLQLYGYTF. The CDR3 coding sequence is TGTGCCACCAGGTTGCAACTCTATGGCTACACCTTC.